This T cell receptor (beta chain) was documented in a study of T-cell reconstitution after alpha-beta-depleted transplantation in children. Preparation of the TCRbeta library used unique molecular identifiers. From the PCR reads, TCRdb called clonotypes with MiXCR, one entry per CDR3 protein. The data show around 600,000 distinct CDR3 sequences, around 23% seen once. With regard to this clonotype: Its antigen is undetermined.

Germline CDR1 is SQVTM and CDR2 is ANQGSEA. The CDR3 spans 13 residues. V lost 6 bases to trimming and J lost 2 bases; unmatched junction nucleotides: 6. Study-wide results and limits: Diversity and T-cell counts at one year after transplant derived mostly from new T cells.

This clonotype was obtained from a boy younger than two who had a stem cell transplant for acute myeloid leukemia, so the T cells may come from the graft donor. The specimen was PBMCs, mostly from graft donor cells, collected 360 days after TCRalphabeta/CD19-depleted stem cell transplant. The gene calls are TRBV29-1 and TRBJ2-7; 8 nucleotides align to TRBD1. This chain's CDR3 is CSVRTGNTYEQYF. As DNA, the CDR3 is TGCAGCGTCCGGACAGGGAACACCTACGAGCAGTACTTC.